This TCR beta chain was sequenced during a study of CD8 T cells in ankylosing spondylitis. Whole-study results and caveats: Clones linked to the disease showed a CD8+ phenotype. They occurred at relatively low frequencies in peripheral blood.

This clonotype was recorded at least ten times. Its antigen is as yet unknown. TCRdb fed the 5' RACE reads into MiXCR, producing one record per CDR3 protein. The sample contains a few hundred thousand distinct CDR3 sequences, roughly a quarter of which appear only once. CDR3 length: 13 residues. V dropped 0 bases and J dropped 7 bases, with 10 bases sitting between them. The TCR originated in a male donor with ankylosing spondylitis or in good health (not recorded which). The chain recombines TRBV12-3 or TRBV12-4 with TRBJ2-7, with D possibly TRBD2 on 5 matching bases. Sequencing was performed on blood, either unsorted or a sorted T cell fraction (not recorded which). The chain's CDR3 is CASSLASRGEQYF. CDR3 nucleotide sequence: TGTGCCAGCAGTTTAGCGTCCCGGGGAGAGCAGTACTTC.